Sequencing of this T cell receptor (beta chain) was carried out in a study of beta chain features in type 1 diabetes. Overall study context: Age, gender, cell numbers and subset yield matched between patients and controls.

Reverse transcription of all isolated RNA meant that expressed TCRB transcripts were sequenced. The study sequenced naive, central memory and regulatory T cell samples to an average of about 3.5 million reads. Clones were sequenced by immunoSEQ multiplex PCR, and TCRdb holds only the in-frame ones, with some missing. The table lists 350,000 to 400,000 clones, around 16% of them singletons, with more than 0.015% in the top ten. Per the germline V gene, CDR1 is SGHNT and CDR2 is YYREEE (reference sequence). The CDR3 spans 15 residues. Deletions cut 4 bases from V and 2 bases from J, with 14 bases between. Regarding this clone: Its specificity is not known.

A sort by CD45RO/CCR7/CD25/CD127/CD95/CD27 yielded CD4+ naive, central memory, regulatory and stem cell-like memory cells. Study-wide results and limits: A greater similarity of naive, central memory and Treg TCRB repertoires was seen among patients than among healthy donors.

The origin of this receptor is a woman aged 18 to 35 in good health. Material: naive CD4+ T cells from blood. V is TRBV5-4 and J is TRBJ2-3, with D tentatively TRBD2 (6 bases). Here the CDR3 reads CASSVIAAHTDTQYF. Here the CDR3 DNA reads TGTGCCAGCAGCGTTATAGCGGCACACACAGATACGCAGTATTTT.